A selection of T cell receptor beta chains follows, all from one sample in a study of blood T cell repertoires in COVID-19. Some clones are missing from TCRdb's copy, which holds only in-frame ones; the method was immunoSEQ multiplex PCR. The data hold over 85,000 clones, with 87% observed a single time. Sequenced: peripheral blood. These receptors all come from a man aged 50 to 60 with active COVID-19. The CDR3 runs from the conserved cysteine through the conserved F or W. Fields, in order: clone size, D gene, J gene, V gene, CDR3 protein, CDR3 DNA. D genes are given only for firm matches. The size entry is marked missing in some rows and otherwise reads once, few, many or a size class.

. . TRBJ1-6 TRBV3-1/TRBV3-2 CASSQEGLLNSPLHF TGTGCCAGCAGCCAAGAGGGACTGCTTAATTCACCCCTCCACTTT
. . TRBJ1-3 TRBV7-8 CASSAKPGSLGTIYF TGTGCCAGCAGCGCTAAACCCGGGTCTTTGGGCACCATATATTTT
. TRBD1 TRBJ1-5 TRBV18 CASSEDRAPRPQHF TGTGCCAGCTCGGAGGACAGGGCCCCGCGGCCCCAGCATTTT
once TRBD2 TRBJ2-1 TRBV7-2 CASSAGLAGGENEQFF TGTGCCAGCAGCGCCGGACTAGCGGGGGGCGAGAATGAGCAGTTCTTC
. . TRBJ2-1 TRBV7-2 CASSIRLAINEQFF TGTGCCAGCAGCATTCGCCTAGCCATCAATGAGCAGTTCTTC
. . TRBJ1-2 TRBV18 CASSPRGGGYTF TGTGCCAGCTCACCAAGGGGCGGTGGCTACACCTTC
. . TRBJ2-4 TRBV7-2 CASRRQWGGKGAKNIQYF TGTGCCAGCAGAAGACAGTGGGGGGGCAAGGGAGCCAAAAACATTCAGTACTTC
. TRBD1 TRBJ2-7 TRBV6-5 CASRYLGTGFYEQYF TGTGCCAGCAGGTACCTCGGGACAGGGTTTTACGAGCAGTACTTC
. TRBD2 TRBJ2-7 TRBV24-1 CATSEGGEQYF TGTGCCACCAGTGAGGGAGGGGAGCAGTACTTC
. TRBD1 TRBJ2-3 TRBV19 CASGDRSSTDTQYF TGTGCCAGTGGGGACAGGTCAAGCACAGATACGCAGTATTTT
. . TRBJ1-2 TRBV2 CANRPTGSPYGYTF TGTGCCAACCGCCCCACAGGGAGCCCTTACGGCTACACCTTC
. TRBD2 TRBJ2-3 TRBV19 CASSTSGGLDTQYF TGTGCCAGTAGTACTAGCGGGGGGCTCGATACGCAGTATTTT
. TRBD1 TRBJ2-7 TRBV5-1 CASSPGTGLFYEQYF TGCGCCAGCAGCCCCGGGACAGGGTTGTTCTACGAGCAGTACTTC